The present T cell receptor beta chain was sequenced within a study of control samples from healthy donors and cancer patients. Assay used: immunoSEQ multiplex PCR; TCRdb lists only in-frame clones, some missing. The data hold about 94,000 clones, with about nine tenths observed a single time. CDR3 size: 11 residues. The germline V gene encodes CDR1 SNHLY and CDR2 FYNNEI. V lost 2 bases and J 5 bases, leaving 3 bases between the germline ends. The rearrangement uses TRBV2 and TRBJ2-5; D remains ambiguous. Sequenced: blood. This clonotype originated in a woman in her late teens or twenties in good health. CDR3 coding DNA: TGTGCCAGCAGTGAAACGGAGACCCAGTACTTC. Residues: CASSETETQYF.